These 21 T cell receptor beta chains were all obtained from the same sample, sequenced in a study of T cells in localized non-small cell lung cancer. Measured with immunoSEQ multiplex PCR; TCRdb has only the in-frame clones, and not every one. The table shows approximately 41,000 clones, with roughly 90% occurring only once. The sample was PBMCs, taken before any cancer treatment. These receptors all come from a woman between 40 and 69 years old with stage II lung adenocarcinoma.

The chain employs TRBV4-2 and TRBJ1-2, with no clear D. Between the trimmed V and J ends, which lost 0 bases and 5 bases, there was a span of 13 bases. This CDR3 contains 15 residues. The germline CDR1 and CDR2 sequences are LGHNA and YNFKEQ. The CDR3 sequence is CASSQDRAVGYGYTF. The CDR3 nucleotides read TGTGCCAGCAGCCAAGATCGAGCGGTCGGATATGGCTACACCTTC.

The chain has TRBV5-1 and TRBJ1-6; no firm D call. Trimming cost V 3 bases and J 6 bases, with 13 bases left between them. The CDR3 contains 15 residues. CDR1 SGHRS and CDR2 YFSETQ come from the germline V gene. CDR3 sequence (DNA): TGCGCCAGCAGCTCGGACCGGGCCGTTAATTCACCCCTCCACTTT. It encodes CASSSDRAVNSPLHF. The full variable domain, rest sourced from reference TRBV5-1 and TRBJ1-6, is KAGVTQTPRYLIKTRGQQVTLSCSPISGHRSVSWYQQTPGQGLQFLFEYFSETQRNKGNFPGRFSGRQFSNSRSEMNVSTLELGDSALYLCASSSDRAVNSPLHFGNGTRLTVT.

This clone came up a few times. The J gene is TRBJ1-6, the V gene TRBV2, with TRBD1 identical over 9 bases. This CDR3 is 15 amino acids long. V dropped 6 bases and J dropped 8; count of bases not matched to a gene: 8. Germline V gives CDR1 SNHLY, CDR2 FYNNEI. The CDR3 DNA follows: TGTGCCAGCAGGTCCGGGACAGGGAGTGATTCACCCCTCCACTTT. Its translation: CASRSGTGSDSPLHF.

This clone was detected only once. This chain uses TRBV19 with TRBJ2-1; 9 bases agree with TRBD2. Germline CDR1 reads LNHDA; CDR2 reads SQIVND (reference sequence). The trim removed 6 bases at V and 10 bases at J, leaving 10 bases unmatched. The CDR3 covers 14 residues. CDR3 sequence reads: CASRVVAGGKEQFF. For the CDR3, the DNA is TGTGCCAGTAGGGTCGTCGCGGGAGGGAAAGAGCAGTTCTTC.

This clone was recorded only once. V is TRBV6-6 and J is TRBJ2-7; no firm D call. In germline, CDR1 is MNHNY, CDR2 SVGAGI (reference sequence). V lost 6 bases, J lost 1 base, and 10 bases lay in between. The CDR3 is 13 residues long. The DNA for the CDR3 is TGTGCCAGCAGCGGGCCCCGGTCCTACGAGCAGTACTTC. This gives the protein CASSGPRSYEQYF.

The chain recombines TRBV7-9 with TRBJ2-3; perhaps TRBD2 as D (5 bases). This CDR3 spans 14 amino acids. The germline gives CDR1 SEHNR, CDR2 FQNEAQ (reference sequence). With 0 bases removed from V and 5 bases from J, the gap between germline ends came to 9 bases. For the CDR3, the DNA is TGTGCCAGCAGCTTAGCGGCCGGGAAAGATACGCAGTATTTT. Translating gives CASSLAAGKDTQYF.

V and J are TRBV5-1 and TRBJ2-5, with 8 bases identical to TRBD2. V dropped 3 bases and J dropped 5; count of bases not matched to a gene: 15. CDR3 length: 17 residues. CDR1 is SGHRS, CDR2 YFSETQ, per germline. The CDR3 region has the DNA TGCGCCAGCAGCTCCTCGGGGGGCGGAGCGGGGGAGGAGACCCAGTACTTC. The encoded protein is CASSSSGGGAGEETQYF.

The V call is TRBV20-1, the J call TRBJ2-7; D remains unclear. CDR1 and CDR2 (germline): DFQATT, SNEGSKA (reference sequence). The CDR3 sequence is 11 residues long. Between the trimmed V and J ends, which lost 6 bases and 6 bases, there was a span of 12 bases. The CDR3 loop is CSAEDPLEQYF. The DNA of the CDR3 is TGCAGTGCCGAGGATCCCCTCGAGCAGTACTTC.

The chain employs TRBV7-7 and TRBJ2-1; D remains ambiguous. Germline V gene lookup returns CDR1 SSHAT and CDR2 FNYEAQ (reference sequence). V was clipped by 6 bases and J by 0 bases, with 12 bases between them. The CDR3 has 15 residues. In nucleotides, the CDR3 is TGTGCCAGCAGTACCGGACCCGTCTCCTACAATGAGCAGTTCTTC. It codes for CASSTGPVSYNEQFF.

This rearrangement joins TRBV2 to TRBJ1-2; no clear D gene. CDR1 is SNHLY, CDR2 FYNNEI, per germline. V was cut by 4 bases and J by 4 bases, with 10 bases left in between. There are 13 residues in the CDR3. CDR3 sequence reads: CASSGGYSYGYTF. The CDR3 DNA reads as TGTGCCAGCAGTGGAGGCTATTCCTATGGCTACACCTTC.

The rearrangement joins TRBV2 to TRBJ1-5; 9 bases are a match to TRBD1. The junction had 8 bases not matched to a gene; V was cut back by 4 bases and J by 7 bases. The CDR3 has 15 residues. In germline, CDR1 is SNHLY, CDR2 FYNNEI. This CDR3 is CASSGDRVRSQPQHF. CDR3 nucleotides: TGTGCCAGCAGTGGGGACAGGGTCCGTTCCCAGCCCCAGCATTTT.

The J gene is TRBJ1-1, the V gene TRBV5-1; 7 nucleotides match TRBD1. CDR1 is SGHRS, CDR2 YFSETQ, per germline. The V gene end was trimmed by 2 bases and the J gene end by 4 bases; junction bases not matched to a gene: 2. CDR3 size: 13 residues. CDR3 sequence reads: CASSLDRATEAFF. Written as DNA, the CDR3 is TGCGCCAGCAGCTTAGACAGGGCCACTGAAGCTTTCTTT.

The rearrangement links TRBV6-5 to TRBJ1-6; D call uncertain. V was clipped by 5 bases and J by 6 bases, with 14 bases between them. This CDR3 contains 15 residues. CDR1 is MNHEY and CDR2 is SVGAGI in the germline V gene. CDR3 sequence: CASSLIGSTNSPLHF. CDR3 in DNA: TGTGCCAGCAGTCTTATCGGCAGCACTAATTCACCCCTCCACTTT.

V is TRBV19 and J is TRBJ2-7; D gene unclear. Trimming stripped 7 bases from V and 3 bases from J, with 16 bases between. Germline V lookup: CDR1 LNHDA, CDR2 SQIVND (reference sequence). The CDR3 has 14 amino acids. CDR3 coding DNA: TGTGCCAGTACCGATACCGGGTCCGACTACGAGCAGTACTTC. This sequence encodes CASTDTGSDYEQYF.

The rearrangement uses TRBV9 and TRBJ2-7; D is unclear. The germline CDR1 and CDR2 sequences are SGDLS and YYNGEE. This CDR3 region has 15 residues. V was cut by 4 bases and J by 2 bases, with 16 bases left in between. The CDR3, as DNA: TGTGCCAGCAGCCCCTGGTCCGCGGTAACCTACGAGCAGTACTTC. Translating it yields CASSPWSAVTYEQYF.

The chain has TRBV5-1 and TRBJ2-7; 8 nucleotides agree with TRBD2. With 4 bases clipped from V and 3 bases from J, the junction kept 6 bases outside the gene matches. This CDR3 comprises 14 residues. CDR1 SGHRS and CDR2 YFSETQ come from the germline V gene. The CDR3 is CASSLSGSGYEQYF. The DNA of the CDR3 is TGCGCCAGCAGCCTGAGCGGGAGTGGCTACGAGCAGTACTTC. The full variable domain, with the rest looked up from reference TRBV5-1 and TRBJ2-7, is KAGVTQTPRYLIKTRGQQVTLSCSPISGHRSVSWYQQTPGQGLQFLFEYFSETQRNKGNFPGRFSGRQFSNSRSEMNVSTLELGDSALYLCASSLSGSGYEQYFGPGTRLTVT.

The chain carries TRBV2 and TRBJ2-1; D call uncertain. Germline lookup yields CDR1 SNHLY and CDR2 FYNNEI. CDR3 size: 15 residues. V was trimmed by 4 bases and J by 8 bases, leaving 18 bases between them. CDR3 region: CASSVRPLTTHEQFF. DNA for the CDR3: TGTGCCAGCAGTGTAAGGCCCCTTACCACCCATGAGCAGTTCTTC.

This chain links TRBV5-1 with TRBJ2-7; 8 bases are a match to TRBD1. This CDR3 has 14 amino acids. Trimming removed 3 bases from V and 1 base from J; junction bases left unmatched: 3. Germline-derived CDR1 and CDR2 are SGHRS and YFSETQ. The CDR3 nucleotides read TGCGCCAGCAGCTGGGACAGGCGATCCTACGAGCAGTACTTC. As protein: CASSWDRRSYEQYF.

V is TRBV9 and J is TRBJ2-2; a weak D match, TRBD2 (6 bases). Germline V gene data show CDR1 as SGDLS and CDR2 as YYNGEE. Trimming took 0 bases from V and 2 from J, leaving 8 bases between them. This CDR3 is 15 amino acids long. In DNA, the CDR3 is TGTGCCAGCAGCGTAGTCGGGGGTAACACCGGGGAGCTGTTTTTT. Its protein product is CASSVVGGNTGELFF.

This clone appeared a few times. The rearrangement uses TRBV5-1 and TRBJ2-7; 7 nucleotides line up with TRBD1. Germline CDR1 is SGHRS and CDR2 is YFSETQ. CDR3 size: 16 residues. V was pared by 4 bases and J by 3 bases, with 13 bases of the junction left unmatched. In DNA form, the CDR3 reads TGCGCCAGCAGCCGTTTAGTTTCGGGACAGAGCTACGAGCAGTACTTC. This gives the protein CASSRLVSGQSYEQYF.

The rearrangement links TRBV2 to TRBJ1-1; 7 bases agree with TRBD1. This CDR3 is 15 amino acids long. With V trimmed by 4 bases and J by 5 bases, 10 bases remained unmatched. Germline lookup yields CDR1 SNHLY and CDR2 FYNNEI. This CDR3 reads CASSANRGEGTEAFF. The CDR3 coding sequence is TGTGCCAGCAGTGCGAACAGGGGAGAGGGAACTGAAGCTTTCTTT.